The 9 T cell receptor beta chains reported below all come from one sample, sequenced in a study of blood T cell repertoires in COVID-19. Measured with immunoSEQ multiplex PCR; TCRdb has only the in-frame clones, and not every one. The sample consists of under 250,000 clones, roughly nine tenths of them appearing once. The sequenced sample consisted of PBMCs or T cells enriched from blood (not recorded which). Receptor source: a woman aged 18-35 years in a cohort exposed to, infected with or recovered from COVID-19 (not recorded which).

Here the CDR3 DNA reads TGTGCCAGCAGTGTGGACAGGGAGAGTAGTTGGGAACAGGGTGAAGCTTTCTTT. Encoded protein: CASSVDRESSWEQGEAFF. The gene calls are TRBV2 and TRBJ1-1; 8 bases map to TRBD1. This CDR3 comprises 18 residues. V lost 4 bases, J lost 7 bases, and 20 bases stayed unmatched. Per germline, CDR1 SNHLY and CDR2 FYNNEI.

The V gene is TRBV27, the J gene TRBJ2-7; 9 nucleotides line up with TRBD1. Germline CDR1 and CDR2: MNHEY and SMNVEV (reference sequence). J gave up 5 bases and V 6 bases, and 8 bases lay outside the gene matches. The CDR3 runs 14 residues. CDR3 residues: CASSRTGTGNEQYF. The CDR3 DNA reads TGTGCCAGCAGCCGTACCGGGACAGGGAACGAGCAGTACTTC.

The V call is TRBV7-3, the J call TRBJ2-3, with 12 bases aligning to TRBD2. Per the germline V gene, CDR1 is SGHTA and CDR2 is FQGTGA. V lost 5 bases and J lost 5; bases outside the gene matches: 5. CDR3 size: 15 residues. The CDR3 DNA reads TGTGCCAGCAGCGTGACTAGCGGGGGCTTAGATACGCAGTATTTT. Its protein product is CASSVTSGGLDTQYF.

This rearrangement joins TRBV7-3 to TRBJ2-1, with D tentatively TRBD2 (5 bases). Trimming took 5 bases from V and 6 from J, leaving 11 bases between them. Germline assignment: CDR1 SGHTA and CDR2 FQGTGA. The CDR3 is 13 residues long. The CDR3 is CASSQFGGNEQFF. DNA for the CDR3: TGTGCCAGCAGCCAATTCGGAGGCAATGAGCAGTTCTTC.

The rearrangement links TRBV7-8 to TRBJ1-2, with 9 bases identical to TRBD1. The CDR3 sequence is 15 residues long. CDR1 and CDR2 from the germline V gene are SGHVS and FQNEAQ. With 1 base clipped from V and 6 bases from J, the junction kept 6 bases outside the gene matches. The CDR3 loop is CASSLEGTGLNGYTF. As DNA, the CDR3 is TGTGCCAGCAGCTTAGAAGGGACAGGGTTGAATGGCTACACCTTC. Looking up the rest from reference TRBV7-8 and TRBJ1-2 gives the full variable domain: GAGVSQSPRYKVAKRGQDVALRCDPISGHVSLFWYQQALGQGPEFLTYFQNEAQLDKSGLPSDRFFAERPEGSVSTLKIQRTQQEDSAVYLCASSLEGTGLNGYTFGSGTRLTVV.

This chain uses TRBV6-5 with TRBJ2-7, with a possible D match to TRBD2 (5 bases). Germline CDR1 and CDR2: MNHEY and SVGAGI. This CDR3 has 14 amino acids. The germline V and J ends were trimmed by 2 bases and 3 bases, with 11 bases remaining between them. The DNA of the CDR3 is TGTGCCAGCAGTTACGCGTCGGGAAGCTACGAGCAGTACTTC. This translates into CASSYASGSYEQYF.

This clone was detected a few times. The J gene is TRBJ1-6, the V gene TRBV9; TRBD1 matches 7 bases. This CDR3 has 15 amino acids. CDR1 is SGDLS, CDR2 YYNGEE, per germline. V was pared by 0 bases and J by 10 bases, with 7 bases of the junction left unmatched. This CDR3 is CASSVGQGFGSPLHF. The CDR3 DNA reads as TGTGCCAGCAGCGTAGGACAGGGCTTTGGGTCACCCCTCCACTTT.

This chain connects TRBV5-4 to TRBJ2-5, with TRBD2 matching 9 bases. CDR3 size: 15 residues. CDR1 is SGHNT and CDR2 is YYREEE in the germline V gene (reference sequence). V trimming: 0 bases; J trimming: 5 bases; junction bases outside the gene matches: 5. CDR3 coding DNA: TGTGCCAGCAGCTTGGAGGCTAGCGGGACTGAGACCCAGTACTTC. Its translation: CASSLEASGTETQYF.

J is TRBJ1-3 and V is TRBV6-5, with no clear D. The CDR3 spans 15 residues. V lost 6 bases and J 3 bases, leaving 15 bases between the germline ends. Germline values: CDR1 MNHEY, CDR2 SVGAGI. In nucleotides, the CDR3 is TGTGCCAGCAGCCCACTTAATGATGGTGGAAACACCATATATTTT. Protein sequence: CASSPLNDGGNTIYF.